The clone carrying this T cell receptor (beta chain) showed up just a few times. Profiled with immunoSEQ multiplex PCR; TCRdb holds only in-frame clones, not every one. The profile shows 35,000 to 50,000 clones, approximately 87% of them singletons. Trimming cost V 6 bases and J 4 bases; bases outside gene matches: 10. Germline-derived CDR1 and CDR2 are SGHRS and YFSETQ. The CDR3 is made up of 15 amino acids. This sample was taken from a study of control samples from healthy donors and cancer patients. This TCR came from a man aged 55 to 70 in good health. The J gene is TRBJ2-7, the V gene TRBV5-1; 10 bases agree with TRBD2. The sample comprised blood. Here the CDR3 reads CASTRVAGGGYEQYF. CDR3 DNA sequence: TGCGCCAGCACCCGGGTAGCGGGAGGTGGATACGAGCAGTACTTC.